The TCR beta chain described here comes from a study of blood T cell repertoires in COVID-19. On the study more broadly: Samples taken during acute and convalescent COVID-19 were collected in the United States, Italy and Spain. Sample material is recorded as cDNA or gDNA derived from T cells, B-cell-depleted T cells, or PBMCs.

Germline CDR1 reads LNHDA; CDR2 reads SQIVND (reference sequence). Trimming stripped 6 bases from V and 5 bases from J, with 14 bases between. The CDR3 runs to 13 residues. As handled by the study authors: From reference gene primer amplification, estimates of nucleated cell counts were derived. The protocol was immunoSEQ multiplex PCR, while the TCRdb copy is restricted to in-frame clones and leaves out a portion. V and J calls and clone size come straight from that table; D and trimming were deduced from the DNA. The sample yields about 190,000 clones, about four fifths seen once. The sample taken for sequencing was peripheral blood. The sequence derives from a woman between 70 and 85 years old with active or convalescent COVID-19. The V call is TRBV19, the J call TRBJ2-7; the D gene is possibly TRBD2 (5 bases). The CDR3: CASRRGWTDEQYF. Written as DNA, the CDR3 is TGTGCCAGTAGAAGAGGGTGGACGGACGAGCAGTACTTC.